Given below is one TCR beta chain in context. The data belong to a study of blood T cell repertoires in COVID-19. Assay: immunoSEQ multiplex PCR; the TCRdb copy retains only in-frame clones and omits some. Among 150,000 to 200,000 clones listed, about 81% were seen once. The germline gives CDR1 SQVTM, CDR2 ANQGSEA. Trimming at V came to 7 bases and at J to 0 bases, leaving 8 bases not matched to a gene. CDR3 length: 16 amino acids. The specimen was peripheral blood. The chain joins TRBV29-1 to TRBJ2-5; 13 bases match TRBD2. The source is a woman aged 80 or over with COVID-19, enrolled during active disease. Written as DNA, the CDR3 is TGCAGCGCCGGGGGACTAGCGGGACTCTACCAAGAGACCCAGTACTTC. Encoded protein: CSAGGLAGLYQETQYF.